Below, 15 T cell receptor beta chains from the same sample are listed, as sequenced in a study of T cell changes during pregnancy in multiple sclerosis. This table comes from immunoSEQ multiplex PCR, and its TCRdb copy is limited to in-frame clones, with some not included. The profile shows under 75,000 clones, 80% to 95% of them singletons. The sequencing used peripheral blood, collected in the first trimester of pregnancy. These receptor sequences come from a female donor with multiple sclerosis, enrolled in a pregnancy study.

This rearrangement joins TRBV5-4 to TRBJ2-2, with 7 bases aligning to TRBD1. CDR3 size: 16 residues. V trimming: 4 bases; J trimming: 3 bases; junction bases outside the gene matches: 9. Germline CDR1 SGHNT, CDR2 YYREEE (reference sequence). CDR3 nucleotide sequence: TGTGCCAGCAGCAGCGGCCGGGACAGATACACCGGGGAGCTGTTTTTT. Translating gives CASSSGRDRYTGELFF.

The chain joins TRBV7-3 to TRBJ2-3, with 7 nucleotides matching TRBD1. Germline CDR1 is SGHTA and CDR2 is FQGTGA. The CDR3 runs to 12 residues. Losses at the gene ends were 5 bases for V and 9 bases for J; bases not matched to a gene: 5. The CDR3 protein is CASSRTGGTQYF. The CDR3 DNA sequence: TGTGCCAGCAGCCGGACAGGTGGGACGCAGTATTTT.

The CDR3 coding sequence is TGTGCCAGTAGTGGGGGGACGACGGTCGGCACTGAAGCTTTCTTT. It encodes CASSGGTTVGTEAFF. V gene TRBV19 combines with J gene TRBJ1-1; TRBD1 might be the D (5 bases). The CDR3 is made up of 15 amino acids. Germline CDR1 LNHDA, CDR2 SQIVND (reference sequence). With 5 bases removed from V and 4 bases from J, the gap between germline ends came to 17 bases.

The V call is TRBV14, the J call TRBJ2-7; 9 positions match TRBD1. CDR1 and CDR2 (germline): SGHDN, FVKESK. V shed 5 bases and J 6 bases; nucleotides not matched to a gene: 11. The CDR3 runs 15 residues. The CDR3 region has the DNA TGTGCCAGCAGCATCCCCGGGACAGGGTACTTCGAGCAGTACTTC. Translating gives CASSIPGTGYFEQYF. Drawing the rest from reference TRBV14 and TRBJ2-7, the complete variable domain is EAGVTQFPSHSVIEKGQTVTLRCDPISGHDNLYWYRRVMGKEIKFLLHFVKESKQDESGMPNNRFLAERTGGTYSTLKVQPAELEDSGVYFCASSIPGTGYFEQYFGPGTRLTVT.

The CDR3 region has the DNA TGTGCCAGCAGTTACTCGGGGGACAGGGACTATGGCTACACCTTC. Translating it yields CASSYSGDRDYGYTF. The rearrangement links TRBV6-6 to TRBJ1-2; 9 bases match TRBD1. The ends lost 0 bases at V and 3 bases at J; junction bases unmatched: 2. The CDR3 is 15 amino acids. Germline values: CDR1 MNHNY, CDR2 SVGAGI (reference sequence).

The chain couples TRBV4-1 to TRBJ2-7; a weak D match, TRBD1 (5 bases). Between the trimmed V and J ends, which lost 4 bases and 2 bases, there was a span of 15 bases. The germline V gene has CDR1 MGHRA and CDR2 YSYEKL. The CDR3 loop spans 15 amino acids. The CDR3 sequence is CASSPVRRGTYEQYF. DNA for the CDR3: TGCGCCAGCAGCCCAGTACGAAGGGGAACCTACGAGCAGTACTTC.

The CDR3 spells CASSPQRGGTDTQYF. The CDR3 nucleotides read TGTGCCAGCAGCCCCCAGCGGGGGGGGACAGATACGCAGTATTTT. The rearrangement uses TRBV7-2 and TRBJ2-3; 10 bases are shared with TRBD2. The CDR3 totals 15 residues. Per the germline V gene, CDR1 is SGHTA and CDR2 is FQGNSA. V was pared by 5 bases and J by 3 bases, with 5 bases of the junction left unmatched.

The chain uses TRBV29-1 and TRBJ1-1; 9 bases are a match to TRBD1. Germline CDR1 and CDR2: SQVTM and ANQGSEA. The ends lost 6 bases at V and 0 bases at J; junction bases unmatched: 2. This CDR3 has 13 residues. CDR3 DNA: TGCAGCGTACGGACAGGGGTGAACACTGAAGCTTTCTTT. Protein product: CSVRTGVNTEAFF.

The chain recombines TRBV2 with TRBJ2-7; 7 bases are shared with TRBD2. Germline assignment: CDR1 SNHLY and CDR2 FYNNEI. The CDR3 is 17 residues long. With V trimmed by 4 bases and J by 2 bases, 14 bases remained unmatched. CDR3 DNA sequence: TGTGCCAGCAGTGCCTCAACCGGGACTACATGGACCTACGAGCAGTACTTC. Translation gives CASSASTGTTWTYEQYF.

This CDR3 is CASSSRDRAYEQYF. The DNA for the CDR3 is TGTGCCAGCAGCTCAAGGGACAGGGCCTACGAGCAGTACTTC. The chain couples TRBV7-9 to TRBJ2-7; TRBD1 matches 9 bases. The length of the CDR3 is 14 residues. Germline trimming cut 4 bases from V and 2 bases from J; bases unmatched to any gene: 3. Germline CDR1 is SEHNR and CDR2 is FQNEAQ (reference sequence).

V is TRBV7-3 and J is TRBJ2-5; 8 bases are shared with TRBD1. Germline V gene sequence: CDR1 SGHTA, CDR2 FQGTGA. Losses at the gene ends were 1 base for V and 4 bases for J; bases not matched to a gene: 8. This CDR3 comprises 16 residues. The CDR3 reads CASSLNPGGLRETQYF. The CDR3 coding sequence is TGTGCCAGCAGCTTAAATCCAGGGGGCCTAAGAGAGACCCAGTACTTC.

Note on this clone: Within the sample, other DNA sequences also encode this same CDR3. The CDR3 is CSVVPGGRGEQFF. The CDR3 nucleotides are TGCAGCGTTGTGCCGGGGGGGCGTGGTGAGCAGTTCTTC. The chain uses TRBV29-1 and TRBJ2-1; 8 positions match TRBD2. The CDR3 has 13 residues. CDR1 SQVTM and CDR2 ANQGSEA come from the germline V gene. The trim removed 4 bases at V and 9 bases at J, leaving 8 bases unmatched.

The chain recombines TRBV10-3 with TRBJ2-5, with 8 nucleotides matching TRBD1. CDR1 ENHRY and CDR2 SYGVKD come from the germline V gene. The length of the CDR3 is 15 residues. Trimming at V came to 3 bases and at J to 5 bases, leaving 8 bases not matched to a gene. CDR3 DNA sequence: TGTGCCATCAGTGATCAGCGGACAGGGAGGGAGACCCAGTACTTC. It codes for CAISDQRTGRETQYF.

This rearrangement joins TRBV27 to TRBJ2-7, with D possibly matching TRBD1 (6 bases). CDR1 MNHEY and CDR2 SMNVEV come from the germline V gene (reference sequence). This CDR3 is 16 amino acids long. The V gene lost 6 bases and the J gene lost 4 bases, with 22 bases spanning the gap. CDR3 residues: CASSTGPGTLSYEQYF. CDR3 DNA sequence: TGTGCCAGCAGCACAGGACCGGGGACACTATCTTACGAGCAGTACTTC.

V is TRBV6-6 and J is TRBJ2-7, with D unresolved. CDR3 length: 13 residues. Germline V CDR1 and CDR2: MNHNY, SVGAGI (reference sequence). V shed 2 bases and J shed 2 bases, with 7 bases lying between them. This CDR3 reads CASSYTETYEQYF. The CDR3 bases are TGTGCCAGCAGTTACACAGAGACCTACGAGCAGTACTTC.